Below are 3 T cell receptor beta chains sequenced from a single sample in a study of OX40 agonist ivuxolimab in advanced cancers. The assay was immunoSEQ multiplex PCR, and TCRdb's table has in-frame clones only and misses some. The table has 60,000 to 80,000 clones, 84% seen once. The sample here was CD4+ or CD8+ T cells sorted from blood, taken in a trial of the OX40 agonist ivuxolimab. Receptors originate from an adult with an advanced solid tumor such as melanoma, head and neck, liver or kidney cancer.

The DNA of the CDR3 is TGTGCCAGCTCAGAACAGGGGGCGGATTCACCCCTCCACTTT. Translating it yields CASSEQGADSPLHF. V is TRBV18 and J is TRBJ1-6, with TRBD1 identical over 9 bases. V shed 5 bases, J shed 8 bases, and the junction held 4 bases outside the gene matches. The CDR3 length is 14 residues. CDR1 and CDR2 (germline): KGHSH, LQKENI. The full variable domain, in which reference TRBV18 and TRBJ1-6 provide the parts outside the CDR3, is NAGVMQNPRHLVRRRGQEARLRCSPMKGHSHVYWYRQLPEEGLKFMVYLQKENIIDESGMPKERFSAEFPKEGPSILRIQQVVRGDSAAYFCASSEQGADSPLHFGNGTRLTVT.

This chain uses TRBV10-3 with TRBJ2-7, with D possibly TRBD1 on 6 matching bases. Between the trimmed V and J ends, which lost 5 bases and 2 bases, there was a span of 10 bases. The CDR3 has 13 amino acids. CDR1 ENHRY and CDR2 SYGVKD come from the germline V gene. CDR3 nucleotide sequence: TGTGCCATCAGTCGACAGGAAACCTACGAGCAGTACTTC. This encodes CAISRQETYEQYF.

CDR3 region: CASSLGRKYGYTF. Written as DNA, the CDR3 is TGTGCCAGCAGCTTGGGACGGAAATATGGCTACACCTTC. The gene calls are TRBV5-6 and TRBJ1-2; D unresolved. Germline V gene lookup returns CDR1 SGHDT and CDR2 YYEEEE. The CDR3 is made up of 13 amino acids. V was shortened by 0 bases and J by 5 bases, with 8 bases between the two germline ends.